A selection of T cell receptor beta chains follows, all from one sample in a study of cytomegalovirus exposure and HLA in healthy donors. The repertoire was sequenced with immunoSEQ multiplex PCR; TCRdb's copy has only in-frame clones and lacks some. Of 60,000 to 65,000 clones in the sample, around 87% were seen once. Input material: PBMCs. All receptors derive from a man aged 18 to 29 in good health and CMV-seronegative. CDR3s include the opening cysteine and the closing phenylalanine or tryptophan. The D gene is left open where the match is weak.

J: TRBJ2-1; V: TRBV5-1; D: TRBD2; DNA: TGCGCCAGCAGCTTGGTCGGTACTAGCGGATACAATGAGCAGTTCTTC; CDR3: CASSLVGTSGYNEQFF
J: TRBJ1-1; V: TRBV13; D: TRBD1; DNA: TGTGCCAGCAGCACAGGGGGCGACACTGAAGCTTTCTTT; CDR3: CASSTGGDTEAFF
J: TRBJ2-3; V: TRBV11-2; D: -; DNA: TGTGCCAGCAGGCCCCGGAGCACAGATACGCAGTATTTT; CDR3: CASRPRSTDTQYF
J: TRBJ2-7; V: TRBV11-3; D: -; DNA: TGTGCCAGCAGTCCGCCGGGTGGAACCTACGAGCAGTACTTC; CDR3: CASSPPGGTYEQYF
J: TRBJ1-6; V: TRBV19; D: -; DNA: TGTGCCAGTAATTCACAGTATAATTCACCCCTCCACTTT; CDR3: CASNSQYNSPLHF
J: TRBJ2-1; V: TRBV30; D: -; DNA: TGTGCCTGGAGTGTACGTAGGGGGAATGAGCAGTTCTTC; CDR3: CAWSVRRGNEQFF
J: TRBJ1-5; V: TRBV6-5; D: TRBD1; DNA: TGTGCCAGCAGTTGGACAGGGGCCAATCAGCCCCAGCATTTT; CDR3: CASSWTGANQPQHF
J: TRBJ1-6; V: TRBV30; D: -; DNA: TGTGCCTGTTCCCCCGCCTATAATTCACCCCTCCACTTT; CDR3: CACSPAYNSPLHF
J: TRBJ1-6; V: TRBV25-1; D: TRBD1; DNA: TGTGCCAGCAGAGAGGTGACAGGGGAGTATTCACCCCTCCACTTT; CDR3: CASREVTGEYSPLHF
J: TRBJ2-1; V: TRBV6-5; D: -; DNA: TGTGCCAGCAGTTACGGATTTAGGGGTAATGAGCAGTTCTTC; CDR3: CASSYGFRGNEQFF